Listed here are 27 T cell receptor beta chains from one sample, sequenced in a study of blood T cells in healthy people across ages. A J-beta primer mix and a sample-barcoded 5' primer were used in a second PCR of roughly 6 to 12 cycles. TCRdb processed the 5' RACE reads anew with MiXCR; each CDR3 protein has one entry. The sample yields roughly 2 million distinct CDR3 sequences, roughly 52% seen once. The sequenced sample was blood. The receptors come from a woman in her forties in good health.

The gene calls are TRBV7-2 and TRBJ2-7; 15 positions agree with TRBD2. The CDR3 is made up of 18 amino acids. V was pared by 5 bases and J by 1 base, with 9 bases of the junction left unmatched. The germline CDR1 and CDR2 sequences are SGHTA and FQGNSA. This CDR3 is CASSRPRTSGGGSYEQYF. The CDR3 DNA sequence: TGTGCCAGCAGCCGCCCCCGGACTAGCGGGGGGGGGTCCTACGAGCAGTACTTC.

V is TRBV24-1 and J is TRBJ1-4; D unresolved. The CDR3 length is 13 residues. Germline V lookup: CDR1 KGHDR, CDR2 SFDVKD. Trimming stripped 9 bases from V and 8 bases from J, with 15 bases between. The CDR3 region is CATSEGSEEKLFF. The CDR3 coding sequence is TGTGCCACCTCCGAAGGGAGCGAAGAAAAACTGTTTTTT.

The J gene is TRBJ2-7, the V gene TRBV12-3 or TRBV12-4; the D is unclear. The DNA end favors TRBJ2-4, so the J call may be wrong. The CDR3 spans 12 residues. In DNA, the CDR3 is TGTGCCAGCAGTCCTGACGGAAACATTCAGTACTTC. It is translated as CASSPDGNIQYF.

The chain carries TRBV27 and TRBJ1-5, with D uncertain. CDR1 is MNHEY, CDR2 SMNVEV, per germline (reference sequence). The CDR3 is 12 residues long. The ends were cut back, 6 bases at V and 4 bases at J, with 7 bases in the middle. CDR3 sequence reads: CASRERNQPQHF. CDR3 DNA: TGTGCCAGCAGAGAAAGGAATCAGCCCCAGCATTTT.

This clonotype showed up just a few times. The CDR3 DNA is TGCGCCAGCAGTGAACAGGGGAAGGGGCAGTACTTC. Translating it yields CASSEQGKGQYF. This chain links TRBV10-1 with TRBJ2-7; 7 bases are a match to TRBD1. Germline-derived CDR1 and CDR2 are WNHNN and SYGVQD (reference sequence). CDR3 length: 12 amino acids. The V and J ends lost 3 bases and 9 bases, in that order; junction bases with no gene match: 5.

The V and J genes are TRBV20-1 and TRBJ2-4; weak D call: TRBD1 (5 bases). The J call may be in error: the DNA end matches TRBJ2-7 better. The CDR3 covers 11 residues. Germline CDR1 is DFQATT and CDR2 is SNEGSKA (reference sequence). The chain's CDR3 is CSAMDTYEQYF. The CDR3 nucleotides are TGCAGTGCAATGGACACCTACGAGCAGTACTTC.

This clonotype has a handful of counts. The rearrangement links TRBV6-2 or TRBV6-3 to TRBJ2-1, with 8 bases aligning to TRBD2. Germline trimming cut 6 bases from V and 4 bases from J; bases unmatched to any gene: 8. The CDR3 length is 15 residues. The germline V gene has CDR1 MNHEY and CDR2 SVGEGT. Written as DNA, the CDR3 is TGTGCCAGCAGCCCTCCCCGCGGGGGGTACAATGAGCAGTTCTTC. Protein product: CASSPPRGGYNEQFF.

The chain links TRBV7-9 to TRBJ1-2, with D possibly being TRBD1 (6 bases). Trimming removed 3 bases at V and 2 bases at J, with 13 bases between. CDR1 is SEHNR and CDR2 is FQNEAQ in the germline V gene (reference sequence). The CDR3 has 15 amino acids. DNA of the CDR3: TGTGCCAGCAGCTTGGACAGCCTGGCAAACTATGGCTACACCTTC. This encodes CASSLDSLANYGYTF.

The chain has TRBV9 and TRBJ2-5; 10 bases map to TRBD1. This CDR3 is built from 15 residues. The germline gives CDR1 SGDLS, CDR2 YYNGEE. The V segment lost 3 bases and the J segment 9 bases; nucleotides outside the gene matches: 11. CDR3 region: CASSEWGQGSEAQYF. The CDR3 coding sequence is TGTGCCAGCAGCGAGTGGGGACAGGGGAGTGAGGCCCAGTACTTC.

This clonotype has only one observation. This chain links TRBV7-8 with TRBJ2-5, with 9 bases identical to TRBD1. The V and J ends lost 5 bases and 13 bases, in that order; junction bases with no gene match: 8. Germline V gene lookup returns CDR1 SGHVS and CDR2 FQNEAQ. The CDR3 runs to 12 residues. In nucleotides, the CDR3 is TGTGCCAGCAGCGCAGGACAGGGGCGTTGGTACTTC. Translation: CASSAGQGRWYF.

The chain joins TRBV20-1 to TRBJ2-5, with D unclear. CDR1 and CDR2 from the germline V gene are DFQATT and SNEGSKA (reference sequence). The V end lost 3 bases, the J end lost 2 bases, and 10 bases lay between the germline ends. This CDR3 contains 13 residues. The CDR3 protein is CSARPRGQETQYF. Here the CDR3 DNA reads TGCAGTGCTAGGCCGAGAGGACAAGAGACCCAGTACTTC.

The rearrangement uses TRBV20-1 and TRBJ2-1, with 7 bases that match TRBD1. The J segment lost 0 bases and the V segment lost 4 bases, leaving 3 bases of the junction unmatched. Germline loops: CDR1 DFQATT, CDR2 SNEGSKA (reference sequence). This CDR3 comprises 14 residues. DNA of the CDR3: TGCAGTGCTAAGGGACAGATCTCCTACAATGAGCAGTTCTTC. Its translation: CSAKGQISYNEQFF.

This chain connects TRBV29-1 to TRBJ2-7; the match to TRBD2 covers 9 bases. CDR1 is SQVTM, CDR2 ANQGSEA, per germline. The CDR3 spans 12 residues. V dropped 6 bases and J dropped 3; count of bases not matched to a gene: 3. The CDR3 loop is CSVGTSLYEQYF. DNA of the CDR3: TGCAGCGTGGGGACTAGCCTCTACGAGCAGTACTTC.

The CDR3 loop reads CSARDRPLVSTDTQYF. The CDR3 DNA sequence: TGCAGTGCTAGAGATCGGCCACTCGTTAGCACAGATACGCAGTATTTT. The rearrangement uses TRBV20-1 and TRBJ2-3; D not resolved. CDR1 and CDR2 from the germline V gene are DFQATT and SNEGSKA (reference sequence). Trimming removed 0 bases at V and 0 bases at J, with 13 bases between. This CDR3 spans 16 amino acids.

This clonotype has just a few counts. The V gene is TRBV28, the J gene TRBJ1-5; 7 nucleotides match TRBD1. Germline V gene lookup returns CDR1 MDHEN and CDR2 SYDVKM. CDR3 length: 17 residues. J was trimmed by 3 bases and V by 6 bases; bases with no gene match: 14. Here the CDR3 DNA reads TGTGCCAGCAGCAAGGGGGCCTACCCTAAAGCCAATCAGCCCCAGCATTTT. Translated: CASSKGAYPKANQPQHF.

This clonotype was seen once. The chain recombines TRBV7-2 with TRBJ2-1; D unresolved. From germline, CDR1 is SGHTA and CDR2 FQGNSA. The ends were cut back, 5 bases at V and 8 bases at J, with 16 bases in the middle. The CDR3 consists of 14 residues. This CDR3 reads CASSVDPTWDEQFF. CDR3 bases: TGTGCCAGCAGCGTGGACCCCACGTGGGATGAGCAGTTCTTC. The full variable domain, completed using reference TRBV7-2 and TRBJ2-1, is GAGVSQSPSNKVTEKGKDVELRCDPISGHTALYWYRQSLGQGLEFLIYFQGNSAPDKSGLPSDRFSAERTGGSVSTLTIQRTQQEDSAVYLCASSVDPTWDEQFFGPGTRLTVL.

The chain employs TRBV4-1 and TRBJ1-2; D ambiguous. CDR1 and CDR2 (germline): MGHRA, YSYEKL. Deletions cut 0 bases from V and 0 bases from J, with 11 bases between. The CDR3 runs to 16 residues. The CDR3 region has the DNA TGCGCCAGCAGCCAAGAATCGCCAGATACTAACTATGGCTACACCTTC. This codes for CASSQESPDTNYGYTF.

The rearrangement links TRBV4-1 to TRBJ2-1; the D gene is possibly TRBD1 (6 bases). V was pared by 1 base and J by 7 bases, with 20 bases between. Germline CDR1 reads MGHRA; CDR2 reads YSYEKL. The CDR3 consists of 17 residues. The CDR3 spells CASSQAARRSGVNEQFF. The CDR3 DNA follows: TGCGCCAGCAGCCAAGCTGCCCGTAGGTCAGGGGTGAATGAGCAGTTCTTC.

This clonotype was found a few times. V usage is TRBV7-2 and J usage is TRBJ2-3; 7 bases match TRBD2. With V trimmed by 5 bases and J by 2 bases, 10 bases remained unmatched. The CDR3 sequence is 16 residues long. The V gene's germline CDR1 is SGHTA and CDR2 FQGNSA. The CDR3 loop is CASSPPTSQITDTQYF. The CDR3 nucleotides are TGTGCCAGCAGCCCTCCGACTAGCCAAATCACAGATACGCAGTATTTT.

This clonotype was observed a handful of times. The chain recombines TRBV7-9 with TRBJ2-7; either TRBD1 or TRBD2 may supply D (5 bases each). This CDR3 comprises 14 residues. Germline CDR1 is SEHNR and CDR2 is FQNEAQ (reference sequence). V lost 4 bases and J lost 0, with 10 bases in between. The CDR3 DNA reads as TGTGCCAGCAGCTCGGGGCGGACCTCCTACGAGCAGTACTTC. Residues: CASSSGRTSYEQYF.

The chain has TRBV5-1 and TRBJ2-5; 14 bases are a match to TRBD2. The V gene end was trimmed by 8 bases and the J gene end by 1 base; junction bases not matched to a gene: 10. The CDR3 extends over 17 amino acids. Germline CDR1 is SGHRS and CDR2 is YFSETQ. CDR3: CASSPGLAGVIQETQYF. The DNA for the CDR3 is TGCGCCAGTAGCCCGGGACTAGCGGGGGTCATCCAAGAGACCCAGTACTTC.

About this clonotype: Its ends do not fully match the called genes, so a read error is possible. The chain combines TRBV4-1 with TRBJ2-1, with D uncertain. Germline CDR1 MGHRA, CDR2 YSYEKL. This CDR3 comprises 17 residues. CDR3 DNA: TGCCCCAGCAGCCAAGATGGAAGCCTTAGCTCCTACAATGAGCAGTTCTTC. This gives the protein CPSSQDGSLSSYNEQFF.

This clonotype was picked up a small number of times. The CDR3 loop is CASSFRGVAAEQFF. In nucleotides, the CDR3 is TGTGCCAGCAGTTTTAGGGGTGTGGCGGCGGAGCAGTTCTTC. The chain joins TRBV28 to TRBJ2-1, with TRBD1 as a possible D gene (5 bases). The CDR3 extends over 14 amino acids. CDR1 and CDR2 (germline): MDHEN, SYDVKM. V shed 3 bases and J shed 10 bases, with 16 bases lying between them.

This clonotype has only a few counts. The chain uses TRBV11-2 and TRBJ2-7, with D possibly TRBD1 on 6 matching bases. The CDR3 extends over 13 amino acids. V lost 7 bases and J lost 0, with 10 bases in between. Germline values: CDR1 SGHAT, CDR2 FQNNGV. The CDR3 reads CASNGQPSYEQYF. DNA for the CDR3: TGTGCCAGCAATGGACAGCCCTCCTACGAGCAGTACTTC.

This clonotype came up once. The genes are TRBV13 and TRBJ1-1; D gene uncertain. Germline V gene data show CDR1 as PRHDT and CDR2 as FYEKMQ (reference sequence). With 5 bases removed from V and 3 bases from J, the gap between germline ends came to 7 bases. The CDR3 has 12 residues. The DNA for the CDR3 is TGTGCCAGCAGCGAAATCGACACTGAAGCTTTCTTT. It yields the protein CASSEIDTEAFF.

This clonotype was recorded once. The chain uses TRBV4-1 and TRBJ2-7; D possibly corresponds to TRBD1 (6 bases). V lost 3 bases to trimming and J lost 6 bases, with 15 bases between them. Looked up from germline, CDR1 is MGHRA and CDR2 is YSYEKL. The CDR3 loop spans 14 amino acids. CDR3 coding DNA: TGCGCCAGCAGCCAGACCGGGACACTAGGCGAGCAGTACTTC. This codes for CASSQTGTLGEQYF.

The CDR3 spells CSARDPPRVYEQYF. DNA for the CDR3: TGCAGTGCTAGAGATCCGCCCAGGGTCTACGAGCAGTACTTC. The chain employs TRBV20-1 and TRBJ2-5; D possibly corresponds to TRBD1 (5 bases). The end of the DNA fits TRBJ2-7 better, so the J call may be wrong. Germline loops: CDR1 DFQATT, CDR2 SNEGSKA (reference sequence). The CDR3 sequence is 14 residues long.